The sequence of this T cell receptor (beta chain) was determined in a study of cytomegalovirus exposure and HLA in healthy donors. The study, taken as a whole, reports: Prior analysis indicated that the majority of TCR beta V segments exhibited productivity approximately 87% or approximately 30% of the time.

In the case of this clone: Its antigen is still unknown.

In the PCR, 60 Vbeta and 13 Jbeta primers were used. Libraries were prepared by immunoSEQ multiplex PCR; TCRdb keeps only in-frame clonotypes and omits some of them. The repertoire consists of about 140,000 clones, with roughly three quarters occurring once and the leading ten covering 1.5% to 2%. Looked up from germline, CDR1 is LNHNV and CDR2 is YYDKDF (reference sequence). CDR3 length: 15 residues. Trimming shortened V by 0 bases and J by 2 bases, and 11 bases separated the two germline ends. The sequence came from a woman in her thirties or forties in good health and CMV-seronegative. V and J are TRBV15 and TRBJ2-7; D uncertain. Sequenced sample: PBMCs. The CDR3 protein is CATSRDRSGTYEQYF. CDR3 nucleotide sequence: TGTGCCACCAGCAGAGACCGCTCCGGTACCTACGAGCAGTACTTC.